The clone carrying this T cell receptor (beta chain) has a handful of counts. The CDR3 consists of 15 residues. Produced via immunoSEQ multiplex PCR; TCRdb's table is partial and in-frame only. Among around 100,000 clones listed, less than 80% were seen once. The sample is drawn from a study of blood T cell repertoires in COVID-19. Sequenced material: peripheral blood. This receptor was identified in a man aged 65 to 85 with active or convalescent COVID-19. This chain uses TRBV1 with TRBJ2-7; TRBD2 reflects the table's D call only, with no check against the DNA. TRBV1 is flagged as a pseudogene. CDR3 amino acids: CTSRNRREGSYEQYF. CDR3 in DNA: TGCACCAGCAGGAATCGGCGGGAGGGTTCCTACGAGCAGTACTTC.